These 7 T cell receptor beta chains were sequenced from one sample in a study of cytomegalovirus exposure and HLA in healthy donors. The PCR made use of 60 Vbeta and 13 Jbeta primers. Profiled with immunoSEQ multiplex PCR; TCRdb holds only in-frame clones, not every one. The table has 95,000 to 150,000 clones, 70% to 80% seen once. Material for sequencing was PBMCs. The receptors shown here come from a middle-aged man in good health and CMV-seronegative.

This CDR3 reads CASSLALAGGLGEQFF. As DNA, the CDR3 is TGTGCCAGCAGCTTAGCGCTAGCGGGGGGTCTGGGTGAGCAGTTCTTC. This chain joins TRBV11-3 and TRBJ2-1; the match to TRBD2 covers 11 bases. The V segment lost 1 base and the J segment 9 bases; nucleotides outside the gene matches: 8. Germline V gene lookup returns CDR1 SGHNT and CDR2 YENEEA. The CDR3 is 16 amino acids.

Worth noting for this clone: Other DNA sequences in the same sample also yield this CDR3. The rearrangement links TRBV7-2 to TRBJ2-5; the D gene is possibly TRBD2 (6 bases). The CDR3 is made up of 14 amino acids. Germline CDR1 and CDR2: SGHTA and FQGNSA. Trimming stripped 5 bases from V and 1 base from J, with 11 bases between. The CDR3 DNA reads TGTGCCAGCAGCCCGCCGGGACTCCAAGAGACCCAGTACTTC. This encodes CASSPPGLQETQYF. The variable domain in full, with the rest retrieved from reference TRBV7-2 and TRBJ2-5, is GAGVSQSPSNKVTEKGKDVELRCDPISGHTALYWYRQSLGQGLEFLIYFQGNSAPDKSGLPSDRFSAERTGGSVSTLTIQRTQQEDSAVYLCASSPPGLQETQYFGPGTRLLVL.

V usage is TRBV19 and J usage is TRBJ2-3, with D possibly being TRBD1 (6 bases). The CDR3 runs 15 residues. Trimming pared 3 bases from V and 3 bases from J, leaving 13 bases between. CDR1 LNHDA and CDR2 SQIVND come from the germline V gene (reference sequence). DNA of the CDR3: TGTGCCAGTAGTATTGAGGGGGTGGGAACAGATACGCAGTATTTT. This codes for CASSIEGVGTDTQYF.

This clone was found a few times. The chain carries TRBV30 and TRBJ1-6; D might be TRBD1 (5 bases). The ends were cut back, 4 bases at V and 6 bases at J, with 10 bases in the middle. Germline V gives CDR1 GTSNPN, CDR2 SVGIG (reference sequence). The CDR3 has 13 residues. The CDR3 nucleotides are TGTGCCTGGAAACGGGGGGTTAATTCACCCCTCCACTTT. Amino acids: CAWKRGVNSPLHF.

In its sample, this clone was seen a few times. The chain has TRBV6-5 and TRBJ1-2; 7 nucleotides match TRBD1. The germline V gene encodes CDR1 MNHEY and CDR2 SVGAGI. This CDR3 comprises 13 residues. The junction had 6 bases not matched to a gene; V was cut back by 7 bases and J by 4 bases. The CDR3, as DNA: TGTGCCAGCAAACCGGGACAGCTCTATGGCTACACCTTC. Its translation is CASKPGQLYGYTF.

This clone occurred a few times. The chain is built from TRBV28 and TRBJ1-6; possible D gene TRBD1, 5 bases. Germline V gives CDR1 MDHEN, CDR2 SYDVKM. V dropped 6 bases and J dropped 5 bases, with 14 bases sitting between them. The CDR3 extends over 15 amino acids. The DNA for the CDR3 is TGTGCCAGCAGGACTTCAGGGTCCCATAATTCACCCCTCCACTTT. Translation gives CASRTSGSHNSPLHF.

V gene TRBV19 combines with J gene TRBJ1-2; D is perhaps TRBD1 (6 bases). There are 16 residues in the CDR3. Germline V gives CDR1 LNHDA, CDR2 SQIVND (reference sequence). Trimming pared 7 bases from V and 0 bases from J, leaving 18 bases between. CDR3 DNA sequence: TGTGCCAGTATTCCCGACAGGACCGGGGCTAACTATGGCTACACCTTC. This sequence encodes CASIPDRTGANYGYTF.